This T cell receptor beta chain emerged from a study of blood T cell repertoires in COVID-19. Study summary: Specimens from acute and convalescent COVID-19 originated in the United States, Italy and Spain. Sources were T cells, B-cell-depleted T cells, or PBMCs; the material itself was cDNA or gDNA.

On this clone: Other DNA sequences in this sample translate to the same CDR3.

Per the germline V gene, CDR1 is SEHNR and CDR2 is FQNEAQ (reference sequence). With 1 base clipped from V and 5 bases from J, the junction kept 4 bases outside the gene matches. This CDR3 is built from 14 residues. Authors' analysis steps: Amplification of reference gene primers provided the estimated nucleated cell counts. Sequenced by immunoSEQ multiplex PCR; TCRdb stores in-frame clones only, minus some. That table gives V, J and clone size, and the DNA gave D and trimming. The table records 300,000 to 400,000 clones, about nine tenths of them present only once. Sequencing was done on a sample of peripheral blood. The chain joins TRBV7-9 to TRBJ1-1, with 7 positions matching TRBD1. The clonotype was recovered from a woman aged 70 to 79 with COVID-19, enrolled during active disease. CDR3 sequence reads: CASSLEGGITEAFF. The DNA of the CDR3 is TGTGCCAGCAGCTTAGAAGGGGGCATAACTGAAGCTTTCTTT. Combining the CDR3 with reference TRBV7-9 and TRBJ1-1 gives the whole variable domain DTGVSQNPRHKITKRGQNVTFRCDPISEHNRLYWYRQTLGQGPEFLTYFQNEAQLEKSRLLSDRFSAERPKGSFSTLEIQRTEQGDSAMYLCASSLEGGITEAFFGQGTRLTVV.